Following are 21 T cell receptor beta chains from one sample sequenced in a study of blood T cell repertoires in COVID-19. The data were produced by immunoSEQ multiplex PCR, yet TCRdb's version contains in-frame clones alone and is incomplete. Of 60,000 to 65,000 clones detected, about 75% appear once; the ten largest clones hold 32%. The sequencing sample was made of peripheral blood. All receptors come from a human donor in a cohort sampled during active COVID-19.

The chain joins TRBV6-4 to TRBJ2-7; maybe TRBD2 (5 bases). V was clipped by 10 bases and J by 4 bases, with 17 bases between them. The CDR3 extends over 13 amino acids. Germline V lookup: CDR1 MRHNA, CDR2 SNTAGT. In nucleotides, the CDR3 is TGTGCCACGCTTTCCGGGAAACTATACGAGCAGTACTTC. Its translation: CATLSGKLYEQYF.

This sequence joins TRBV28 and TRBJ2-5, with 9 bases identical to TRBD2. V lost 3 bases and J lost 4; bases outside the gene matches: 6. Germline CDR1 MDHEN, CDR2 SYDVKM. The CDR3 spans 15 residues. The CDR3 spells CASSFGSGGLETQYF. Written as DNA, the CDR3 is TGTGCCAGCAGTTTCGGTAGCGGGGGCCTAGAGACCCAGTACTTC.

This rearrangement joins TRBV14 to TRBJ2-1, with 8 bases identical to TRBD2. This CDR3 is 18 amino acids long. Germline V gene sequence: CDR1 SGHDN, CDR2 FVKESK. Trimming removed 4 bases from V and 2 bases from J; junction bases left unmatched: 13. The CDR3 sequence is CASSPLAGPRDAYNEQFF. Here the CDR3 DNA reads TGTGCCAGCAGCCCTCTAGCGGGCCCTAGGGATGCCTACAATGAGCAGTTCTTC.

The chain has TRBV5-1 and TRBJ1-1, with a tentative D call TRBD1 (6 bases). The V gene's germline CDR1 is SGHRS and CDR2 YFSETQ. V was cut by 4 bases and J by 5 bases, with 9 bases left in between. CDR3 length: 12 amino acids. The CDR3 reads CASSHTGTEAFF. Here the CDR3 DNA reads TGCGCCAGCAGCCACACAGGGACTGAAGCTTTCTTT. The full variable domain, its missing parts supplied by reference TRBV5-1 and TRBJ1-1, is KAGVTQTPRYLIKTRGQQVTLSCSPISGHRSVSWYQQTPGQGLQFLFEYFSETQRNKGNFPGRFSGRQFSNSRSEMNVSTLELGDSALYLCASSHTGTEAFFGQGTRLTVV.

The rearrangement joins TRBV7-9 to TRBJ2-1; D not resolved. Trimming cost V 5 bases and J 5 bases, with 7 bases left between them. The CDR3 totals 12 residues. Per germline, CDR1 SEHNR and CDR2 FQNEAQ (reference sequence). DNA of the CDR3: TGTGCCAGCAGCGAACTTAACAATGAGCAGTTCTTC. Protein sequence: CASSELNNEQFF.

The gene calls are TRBV5-6 and TRBJ1-5, with D possibly matching TRBD1 (5 bases). The V end lost 3 bases, the J end lost 2 bases, and 12 bases lay between the germline ends. CDR3 length: 15 residues. Germline V lookup: CDR1 SGHDT, CDR2 YYEEEE. The CDR3 protein is CASSYAGGGNQPQHF. Here the CDR3 DNA reads TGTGCCAGCAGCTATGCGGGGGGTGGCAATCAGCCCCAGCATTTT.

The chain uses TRBV28 and TRBJ2-7; the D gene is possibly TRBD2 (5 bases). V was shortened by 6 bases and J by 6 bases, with 15 bases between the two germline ends. Germline-derived CDR1 and CDR2 are MDHEN and SYDVKM. CDR3 length: 13 amino acids. CDR3 loop: CASRDPRATEQYF. DNA for the CDR3: TGTGCCAGCAGGGACCCGAGGGCGACCGAGCAGTACTTC.

The CDR3: CASSPPGTGQGKNQPQHF. CDR3 nucleotides: TGTGCCAGCAGCCCCCCCGGGACAGGGCAGGGAAAAAATCAGCCCCAGCATTTT. The chain joins TRBV21-1 to TRBJ1-5; TRBD1, the table's D call, lacks a check against the DNA. TRBV21-1 is a known pseudogene. There are 18 residues in the CDR3.

CDR3 nucleotides: TGTGCCAGCTCAATAGCGGGAGGGGCCGGGGCCAACGTCCTGACTTTC. Translated: CASSIAGGAGANVLTF. The rearrangement uses TRBV18 and TRBJ2-6; 11 bases agree with TRBD2. In germline, CDR1 is KGHSH, CDR2 LQKENI. J gave up 4 bases and V 5 bases, and 4 bases lay outside the gene matches. The CDR3 spans 16 residues.

The gene calls are TRBV24-1 and TRBJ1-1; D may be TRBD1 (6 bases). Trimming pared 3 bases from V and 8 bases from J, leaving 9 bases between. CDR3 size: 12 residues. CDR1 and CDR2 from the germline V gene are KGHDR and SFDVKD. CDR3 sequence reads: CATSDIGTEAFF. CDR3 nucleotide sequence: TGTGCCACCAGTGATATCGGGACAGAAGCTTTCTTT.

This sequence joins TRBV4-3 and TRBJ1-1; no clear D. Between the trimmed V and J ends, which lost 2 bases and 5 bases, there was a span of 6 bases. CDR1 is LGHNA and CDR2 is YSLEER in the germline V gene. This CDR3 has 12 amino acids. The CDR3 loop is CASSQSKTEAFF. CDR3 nucleotide sequence: TGCGCCAGCAGCCAAAGCAAAACTGAAGCTTTCTTT.

The chain employs TRBV5-1 and TRBJ2-2, with TRBD1 as a possible D gene (8 bases). The CDR3 spans 21 residues. V lost 3 bases to trimming and J lost 7 bases, with 34 bases between them. Germline V gene sequence: CDR1 SGHRS, CDR2 YFSETQ. The CDR3 sequence is CASSSRQGFGASGYQGGELFF. Written as DNA, the CDR3 is TGCGCCAGCAGCTCCCGACAGGGGTTCGGGGCTAGCGGATATCAAGGCGGGGAGCTGTTTTTT.

The chain combines TRBV18 with TRBJ2-7; tentative D call: TRBD2 (5 bases). This CDR3 contains 11 residues. Looked up from germline, CDR1 is KGHSH and CDR2 is LQKENI. V was clipped by 3 bases and J by 7 bases, with 7 bases between them. This CDR3 reads CASSPREEQYF. Here the CDR3 DNA reads TGTGCCAGCTCACCGAGGGAAGAGCAGTACTTC.

The chain couples TRBV7-8 to TRBJ2-1, with D possibly being TRBD1 (6 bases). This CDR3 has 16 amino acids. The germline V gene has CDR1 SGHVS and CDR2 FQNEAQ. Trimming removed 0 bases from V and 2 bases from J, with 11 bases in between. CDR3 nucleotide sequence: TGTGCCAGCAGCTTAGCTTTGGGGGCGCCCTACAATGAGCAGTTCTTC. Amino acid sequence: CASSLALGAPYNEQFF.

V gene TRBV6-6 combines with J gene TRBJ2-6, with D tentatively TRBD2 (6 bases). The germline gives CDR1 MNHNY, CDR2 SVGAGI (reference sequence). This CDR3 region has 16 residues. With 6 bases removed from V and 2 bases from J, the gap between germline ends came to 14 bases. Written as DNA, the CDR3 is TGTGCCAGCAGCCAGACGGGAGCTGCTGGGGCCAACGTCCTGACTTTC. Translated: CASSQTGAAGANVLTF.

The CDR3 loop is CSVAGSGEQYF. As DNA, the CDR3 is TGCAGCGTGGCCGGCAGCGGGGAGCAGTACTTC. J is TRBJ2-7 and V is TRBV29-1; perhaps TRBD2 as D (6 bases). The CDR3 length is 11 residues. Germline CDR1 is SQVTM and CDR2 is ANQGSEA. Trimming pared 6 bases from V and 7 bases from J, leaving 13 bases between.

This chain joins TRBV10-3 and TRBJ2-1; 15 nucleotides match TRBD2. The CDR3 length is 19 residues. The germline gives CDR1 ENHRY, CDR2 SYGVKD. V shed 0 bases and J 4 bases; nucleotides not matched to a gene: 7. CDR3 residues: CAISESGTSGRTRYNEQFF. The CDR3 DNA reads as TGTGCCATCAGTGAGTCGGGGACTAGCGGGAGGACCAGATACAATGAGCAGTTCTTC.

This chain connects TRBV9 to TRBJ2-7; 7 bases match TRBD2. The CDR3 spans 14 residues. CDR1 and CDR2 from the germline V gene are SGDLS and YYNGEE. The J segment lost 2 bases and the V segment lost 3 bases, leaving 5 bases of the junction unmatched. The CDR3 protein is CASSAASGTYEQYF. For the CDR3, the DNA is TGTGCCAGCAGCGCGGCTAGCGGCACCTACGAGCAGTACTTC.

The chain couples TRBV7-2 to TRBJ2-7, with D tentatively TRBD1 (6 bases). The CDR3 extends over 13 amino acids. Germline assignment: CDR1 SGHTA and CDR2 FQGNSA. Trimming cost V 3 bases and J 2 bases, with 8 bases left between them. CDR3 sequence: CASSLGQPYEQYF. CDR3 nucleotides: TGTGCCAGCAGCTTGGGACAACCCTACGAGCAGTACTTC.

The chain employs TRBV6-5 and TRBJ1-1; D is possibly TRBD1 (5 bases). Germline V gives CDR1 MNHEY, CDR2 SVGAGI. The V end lost 5 bases, the J end lost 1 base, and 8 bases lay between the germline ends. The CDR3 is made up of 13 amino acids. Here the CDR3 DNA reads TGTGCCAGCAGTCTCGGGGGGAACACTGAAGCTTTCTTT. Protein sequence: CASSLGGNTEAFF.

The chain couples TRBV6-6 to TRBJ2-4; D uncertain. V lost 2 bases and J 4 bases, leaving 9 bases between the germline ends. Germline V gene sequence: CDR1 MNHNY, CDR2 SVGAGI (reference sequence). The CDR3 is 14 amino acids. In DNA, the CDR3 is TGTGCCAGCAGTTACCCGGAGAGTAAAAACATTCAGTACTTC. It is translated as CASSYPESKNIQYF.